Following are 31 T cell receptor beta chains from one sample sequenced in a study of T cells in Graves' hyperthyroidism and ophthalmopathy. Amplified TCR beta CDR3 regions came from RNA transcripts. The primer set for the first-round RT-PCR of the TCR CDR3 was HTBI. TCRdb reanalysed the multiplex PCR reads using MiXCR and keeps one entry per CDR3 protein. This table has 350,000 to 400,000 distinct CDR3 sequences, about 18% appearing once. Input material: blood. These receptor sequences come from a young man with Graves' ophthalmopathy.

This clonotype was counted only a few times. V usage is TRBV20-1 and J usage is TRBJ1-5; TRBD1 agrees at 9 bases. The CDR3 extends over 15 amino acids. The germline V gene has CDR1 DFQATT and CDR2 SNEGSKA (reference sequence). J lost 7 bases, V lost 0 bases, and 7 bases had no gene match. For the CDR3, the DNA is TGCAGTGCTAGAGATATGGGGACAGGGACCCAGCCCCAGCATTTT. As protein: CSARDMGTGTQPQHF.

This clonotype was observed a handful of times. This chain joins TRBV29-1 and TRBJ2-7; TRBD1 aligns across 7 bases. The trim removed 2 bases at V and 7 bases at J, leaving 11 bases unmatched. The CDR3 is made up of 14 amino acids. The V gene's germline CDR1 is SQVTM and CDR2 ANQGSEA. The CDR3 sequence is CSVEKTGRGLEQYF. The CDR3 region has the DNA TGCAGCGTTGAAAAGACAGGGCGCGGATTGGAGCAGTACTTC.

This clonotype was recorded at least ten times. The genes are TRBV28 and TRBJ1-5; 10 bases agree with TRBD1. The CDR3 runs to 15 residues. The germline gives CDR1 MDHEN, CDR2 SYDVKM. Trimming took 4 bases from V and 4 from J; bases not matched to a gene: 4. This chain's CDR3 is CASSSLGQGNQPQHF. CDR3 sequence (DNA): TGTGCCAGCAGTTCCTTGGGACAGGGGAATCAGCCCCAGCATTTT. Full variable domain (remainder filled in from reference TRBV28 and TRBJ1-5): DVKVTQSSRYLVKRTGEKVFLECVQDMDHENMFWYRQDPGLGLRLIYFSYDVKMKEKGDIPEGYSVSREKKERFSLILESASTNQTSMYLCASSSLGQGNQPQHFGDGTRLSIL.

The sample holds many counts of this clonotype. V gene TRBV7-9 combines with J gene TRBJ1-6, with D perhaps TRBD1 (6 bases). The CDR3 is made up of 15 amino acids. Looked up from germline, CDR1 is SEHNR and CDR2 is FQNEAQ (reference sequence). V was shortened by 5 bases and J by 9 bases, with 17 bases between the two germline ends. The CDR3 nucleotides read TGTGCCAGCAGCCAAACAGGGCCGGGTCGTTCACCCCTCCACTTT. Amino acid sequence: CASSQTGPGRSPLHF.

The rearrangement links TRBV20-1 to TRBJ2-2, with 7 positions matching TRBD1. CDR3 size: 14 residues. Germline CDR1 and CDR2: DFQATT and SNEGSKA (reference sequence). The V gene end was trimmed by 6 bases and the J gene end by 8 bases; junction bases not matched to a gene: 12. The CDR3 reads CSARGQVKGGELFF. The CDR3 bases are TGCAGTGCCCGCGGACAGGTCAAAGGGGGGGAGCTGTTTTTT.

Many counts were recorded for this clonotype. The CDR3 DNA reads as TGTGCCAGCAGCGCCAGCGGGGGACCCTACAATGAGCAGTTCTTC. Amino acids: CASSASGGPYNEQFF. The V and J genes are TRBV7-8 and TRBJ2-1; 8 nucleotides align to TRBD2. Germline loops: CDR1 SGHVS, CDR2 FQNEAQ. This CDR3 spans 15 amino acids. J was trimmed by 2 bases and V by 5 bases; bases with no gene match: 5.

Many counts were recorded for this clonotype. The rearrangement uses TRBV11-2 and TRBJ2-2; D might be TRBD1 (5 bases). The V gene lost 4 bases and the J gene lost 0 bases, with 9 bases spanning the gap. The CDR3 runs to 15 residues. CDR1 and CDR2 from the germline V gene are SGHAT and FQNNGV. CDR3 nucleotides: TGTGCCAGCAGCTGGGGCCCGGCGAACACCGGGGAGCTGTTTTTT. Its protein is CASSWGPANTGELFF.

This clonotype appeared many times. This chain connects TRBV25-1 to TRBJ1-2; D uncertain. CDR1 and CDR2 (germline): MGHDK, SYGVNS. The CDR3 spans 12 residues. V gave up 3 bases and J gave up 13 bases, with 15 bases separating them. This chain's CDR3 is CASSDPPTTFTF. Written as DNA, the CDR3 is TGTGCCAGCAGTGACCCACCAACCACCTTCACCTTC.

This chain joins TRBV24-1 and TRBJ2-2; 7 positions agree with TRBD1. V lost 8 bases to trimming and J lost 0 bases; unmatched junction nucleotides: 5. CDR3 length equals 15 residues. Germline V gene data show CDR1 as KGHDR and CDR2 as SFDVKD. The CDR3 DNA reads as TGTGCCACCAACGCAGGGACAGCGAACACCGGGGAGCTGTTTTTT. Its protein product is CATNAGTANTGELFF.

This clonotype was found many times. The chain recombines TRBV18 with TRBJ1-5, with no clear D. In germline, CDR1 is KGHSH, CDR2 LQKENI. Trimming cost V 3 bases and J 0 bases, with 9 bases left between them. The CDR3 spans 15 residues. CDR3 sequence: CASSPFPTSNQPQHF. CDR3 bases: TGTGCCAGCTCACCTTTTCCAACTAGCAATCAGCCCCAGCATTTT.

The chain combines TRBV11-3 with TRBJ2-1, with 8 bases fitting TRBD2. The CDR3 is 14 amino acids. Losses at the gene ends were 5 bases for V and 5 bases for J; bases not matched to a gene: 5. Germline V gives CDR1 SGHNT, CDR2 YENEEA. In DNA form, the CDR3 reads TGTGCCAGCAGCCCAAAGCGGGGGAACAATGAGCAGTTCTTC. It encodes CASSPKRGNNEQFF.

This clonotype was seen more than once but under ten times. The rearrangement joins TRBV15 to TRBJ2-1, with TRBD2 matching 10 bases. This CDR3 region has 17 residues. Germline values: CDR1 LNHNV, CDR2 YYDKDF (reference sequence). The J segment lost 7 bases and the V segment lost 0 bases, leaving 9 bases of the junction unmatched. In nucleotides, the CDR3 is TGTGCCACCAGCAGAGATTTTGGACTAGCGGATAGTAATGAGCAGTTCTTC. It codes for CATSRDFGLADSNEQFF. The entire variable domain, with the rest obtained from reference TRBV15 and TRBJ2-1, is as follows: DAMVIQNPRYQVTQFGKPVTLSCSQTLNHNVMYWYQQKSSQAPKLLFHYYDKDFNNEADTPDNFQSRRPNTSFCFLDIRSPGLGDTAMYLCATSRDFGLADSNEQFFGPGTRLTVL.

As regards this clonotype: One end of the junction fails to match germline, which may point to a read error. The rearrangement joins TRBV5-1 to TRBJ2-1; tentatively, D is TRBD2 (7 bases). This CDR3 has 16 amino acids. Germline CDR1 SGHRS, CDR2 YFSETQ. The CDR3 is CASSRISGGTYSEQFF. CDR3 in DNA: TGTGCCAGCAGCAGAATATCGGGGGGCACCTACAGTGAGCAGTTCTTC.

This clonotype was recorded at least ten times. V is TRBV12-3 or TRBV12-4 and J is TRBJ1-3; D is ambiguous. Trimming took 7 bases from V and 4 from J, leaving 14 bases between them. CDR3 length: 14 residues. The CDR3 DNA reads TGTGCCAGCAAGCTTACTAGGAGAGGAAACACCATATATTTT. Amino acids: CASKLTRRGNTIYF.

This clonotype was recorded a few times. The V gene is TRBV29-1, the J gene TRBJ2-1, with 11 positions matching TRBD2. This CDR3 comprises 13 residues. Germline CDR1 reads SQVTM; CDR2 reads ANQGSEA. Trimming at V came to 7 bases and at J to 7 bases, leaving 6 bases not matched to a gene. The CDR3 bases are TGCAGCGCCCTTAGCGGGGGGGAGAATGAGCAGTTCTTC. As protein: CSALSGGENEQFF.

The chain combines TRBV9 with TRBJ1-3, with unresolved D. CDR1 and CDR2 (germline): SGDLS, YYNGEE. The CDR3 is made up of 16 amino acids. Trimming took 0 bases from V and 2 from J, leaving 12 bases between them. The CDR3 here is CASSVATEYPGNTIYF. The CDR3 coding sequence is TGTGCCAGCAGCGTAGCTACGGAATACCCTGGAAACACCATATATTTT.

This clonotype was recorded at least ten times. The V and J genes are TRBV20-1 and TRBJ2-7, with D maybe TRBD2 (7 bases). V was pared by 0 bases and J by 3 bases, with 15 bases between. This CDR3 is 15 amino acids long. Per germline, CDR1 DFQATT and CDR2 SNEGSKA (reference sequence). This chain's CDR3 is CSARDLAGANYEQYF. The CDR3 DNA sequence: TGCAGTGCTAGAGATCTTGCGGGGGCGAACTACGAGCAGTACTTC.

Concerning this clonotype itself: It may be a read error: a sequence one base away is much more abundant. Since the CDR3 does not end with the conserved phenylalanine or tryptophan, this likely comes from a read error. The chain carries TRBV5-1 and TRBJ1-1; no clear D gene. The CDR3 covers 15 residues. V was shortened by 0 bases and J by 1 base, with 10 bases between the two germline ends. Germline lookup yields CDR1 SGHRS and CDR2 YFSETQ. The chain's CDR3 is CASSLEAGANTEAFL. CDR3 sequence (DNA): TGCGCCAGCAGCTTGGAGGCTGGTGCGAACACTGAAGCTTTCCTT.

This clonotype was recorded many times. The chain links TRBV11-2 to TRBJ2-2, with 8 nucleotides matching TRBD1. The CDR3 extends over 16 amino acids. The trim removed 2 bases at V and 1 base at J, leaving 3 bases unmatched. The germline V gene has CDR1 SGHAT and CDR2 FQNNGV. CDR3: CASSLIGTGNTGELFF. The CDR3 region has the DNA TGTGCCAGCAGCTTAATCGGGACAGGGAACACCGGGGAGCTGTTTTTT.

This clonotype was recorded a few times. The rearrangement joins TRBV29-1 to TRBJ2-1; 7 positions agree with TRBD2. The length of the CDR3 is 11 residues. Germline values: CDR1 SQVTM, CDR2 ANQGSEA. The junction had 8 bases not matched to a gene; V was cut back by 8 bases and J by 10 bases. In DNA, the CDR3 is TGCAGCACTACGGCAGCGGGGGAGCAGTTCTTC. Amino acids: CSTTAAGEQFF.

Regarding this clonotype: A read error may account for a junction end that differs from germline. The gene calls are TRBV5-1 and TRBJ1-2, with 9 bases identical to TRBD1. Germline loops: CDR1 SGHRS, CDR2 YFSETQ. The CDR3 covers 15 residues. CDR3 nucleotide sequence: TGCACCAGCAGCTTGGGAGCGGGACAGGGCATTGGCTACACCTTC. Its protein product is CTSSLGAGQGIGYTF.

The rearrangement links TRBV20-1 to TRBJ1-1, with TRBD1 identical over 11 bases. The CDR3 spans 14 residues. The V and J ends lost 5 bases and 6 bases, in that order; junction bases with no gene match: 8. Germline V CDR1 and CDR2: DFQATT, SNEGSKA (reference sequence). The CDR3 protein is CSARDRGFGPEAFF. The DNA for the CDR3 is TGCAGTGCTCGGGACAGGGGGTTCGGGCCTGAAGCTTTCTTT.

The rearrangement joins TRBV19 to TRBJ2-3; D ambiguous. V was pared by 6 bases and J by 6 bases, with 19 bases between. The CDR3 is 15 amino acids. Germline CDR1 and CDR2: LNHDA and SQIVND (reference sequence). CDR3 loop: CASRKAPNLADTQYF. CDR3 nucleotides: TGTGCCAGTAGAAAGGCCCCCAATCTCGCGGATACGCAGTATTTT.

There are a few counts of this clonotype. The chain carries TRBV4-1 and TRBJ1-2; D is possibly TRBD1 (5 bases). The V end was cut by 0 bases, the J end by 7 bases, with 15 bases between. This CDR3 has 15 residues. The germline V gene encodes CDR1 MGHRA and CDR2 YSYEKL. The CDR3 loop is CASSQEVRQIGGYTF. The DNA for the CDR3 is TGCGCCAGCAGCCAAGAAGTCAGACAGATAGGTGGCTACACCTTC.

This clonotype was counted ten times or more. The gene calls are TRBV5-1 and TRBJ2-7; maybe TRBD2 (5 bases). V shed 7 bases and J shed 0 bases, with 11 bases lying between them. CDR1 and CDR2 from the germline V gene are SGHRS and YFSETQ. The CDR3 runs 13 residues. The CDR3 region has the DNA TGCGCCAGCTCCGGAGCGGTCTCCTACGAGCAGTACTTC. It translates to CASSGAVSYEQYF.

This clonotype was seen ten or more times. The J gene is TRBJ1-6, the V gene TRBV5-4; D perhaps matches TRBD1 (6 bases). The V and J ends lost 0 bases and 6 bases respectively, with 10 bases between them. CDR1 SGHNT and CDR2 YYREEE come from the germline V gene (reference sequence). This CDR3 has 15 residues. The CDR3 bases are TGTGCCAGCAGCTTGGTCGGCAGGGGTAATTCACCCCTCCACTTT. It specifies CASSLVGRGNSPLHF.

In this sample, this clonotype turned up many times. V and J are TRBV7-8 and TRBJ2-2; unclear D gene. Germline CDR1 reads SGHVS; CDR2 reads FQNEAQ. The germline V and J ends were trimmed by 1 base and 4 bases, with 7 bases remaining between them. The CDR3 consists of 14 residues. For the CDR3, the DNA is TGTGCCAGCAGCTTAGAGACGGTCACCGGGGAGCTGTTTTTT. It yields the protein CASSLETVTGELFF.

Ten or more counts support this clonotype. The CDR3 loop is CASSEWIDRAPGETQYF. In nucleotides, the CDR3 is TGTGCCAGCAGTGAATGGATAGACAGGGCTCCGGGGGAGACCCAGTACTTC. The V call is TRBV2, the J call TRBJ2-5; 7 nucleotides line up with TRBD1. The junction had 14 bases not matched to a gene; V was cut back by 2 bases and J by 5 bases. Germline-derived CDR1 and CDR2 are SNHLY and FYNNEI. CDR3 length: 17 amino acids.

A few counts support this clonotype. The V call is TRBV28, the J call TRBJ1-2, with D possibly matching TRBD1 (6 bases). Per the germline V gene, CDR1 is MDHEN and CDR2 is SYDVKM. Trimming took 6 bases from V and 8 from J, leaving 16 bases between them. This CDR3 region has 13 residues. The CDR3 DNA reads TGTGCCAGCAGCCGAGACAGGACAGAGGGCTACACCTTC. It specifies CASSRDRTEGYTF.

The chain has TRBV28 and TRBJ2-5; D possibly corresponds to TRBD2 (5 bases). The CDR3 length is 15 residues. The germline gives CDR1 MDHEN, CDR2 SYDVKM. The V end was cut by 6 bases, the J end by 4 bases, with 18 bases between. CDR3: CASSSPGSKGETQYF. CDR3 in DNA: TGTGCCAGCAGCTCTCCGGGATCGAAGGGAGAGACCCAGTACTTC.

Comments on this clonotype: A much larger clone differs from this one at a single base, so this may be a read error. This chain connects TRBV7-9 to TRBJ1-1; no clear D gene. Per the germline V gene, CDR1 is SEHNR and CDR2 is FQNEAQ (reference sequence). The CDR3 is made up of 13 amino acids. The CDR3 loop is CASSHPKNTEALF. In DNA, the CDR3 is TGTGCCAGCAGCCACCCCAAGAACACTGAAGCTCTCTTT.